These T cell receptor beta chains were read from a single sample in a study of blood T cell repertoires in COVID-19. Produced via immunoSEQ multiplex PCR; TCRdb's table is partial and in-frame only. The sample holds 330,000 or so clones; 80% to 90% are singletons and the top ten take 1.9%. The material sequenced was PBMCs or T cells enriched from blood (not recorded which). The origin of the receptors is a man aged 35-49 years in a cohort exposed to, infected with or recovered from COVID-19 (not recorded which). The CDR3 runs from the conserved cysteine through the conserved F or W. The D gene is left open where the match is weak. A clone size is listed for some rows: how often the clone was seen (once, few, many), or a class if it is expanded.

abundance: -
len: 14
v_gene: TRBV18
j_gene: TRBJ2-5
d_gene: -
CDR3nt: TGTGCCAGCTCACCACCGCAGGGATGGAAGACCCAGTACTTC
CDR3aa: CASSPPQGWKTQYF

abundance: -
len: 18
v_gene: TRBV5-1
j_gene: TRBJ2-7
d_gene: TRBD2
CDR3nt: TGCGCCAGCAGCTTGGGGGTAGCGGGAGGGCTCCGTGCCTACGAGCAGTACTTC
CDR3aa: CASSLGVAGGLRAYEQYF

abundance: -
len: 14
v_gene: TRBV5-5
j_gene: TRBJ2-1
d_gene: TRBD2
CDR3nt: TGTGCCAGCAGCTTAATAGCGGGGTACAATGAGCAGTTCTTC
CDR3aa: CASSLIAGYNEQFF

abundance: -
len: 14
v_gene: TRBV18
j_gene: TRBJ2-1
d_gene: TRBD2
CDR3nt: TGTGCCAGCTCAAGGACTAGGAATTACAATGAGCAGTTCTTC
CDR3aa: CASSRTRNYNEQFF

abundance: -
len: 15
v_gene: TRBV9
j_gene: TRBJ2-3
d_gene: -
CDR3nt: TGTGCCAGCAGCGTTCGGTTTGGATCGGGAGATACGCAGTATTTT
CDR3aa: CASSVRFGSGDTQYF

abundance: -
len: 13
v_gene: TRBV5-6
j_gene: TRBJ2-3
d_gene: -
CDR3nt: TGTGCCAGCAGCTTTTCGGGGGAATATACGCAGTATTTT
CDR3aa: CASSFSGEYTQYF

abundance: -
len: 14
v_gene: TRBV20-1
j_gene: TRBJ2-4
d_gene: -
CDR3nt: TGCAGTGCCAGTTTTGGGGGCTACAAAAACATTCAGTACTTC
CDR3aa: CSASFGGYKNIQYF

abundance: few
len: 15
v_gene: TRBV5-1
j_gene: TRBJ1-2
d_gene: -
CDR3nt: TGCGCCAGCAGCCCAATGCTATCTGCTAACTATGGCTACACCTTC
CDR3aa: CASSPMLSANYGYTF

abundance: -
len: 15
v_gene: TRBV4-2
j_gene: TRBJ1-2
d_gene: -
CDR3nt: TGTGCCAGCAGCCAAGAACGGCTAGGAACGGGTGGCTACACCTTC
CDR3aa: CASSQERLGTGGYTF

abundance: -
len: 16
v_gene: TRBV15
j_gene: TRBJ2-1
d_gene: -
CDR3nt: TGTGCCACCAGCATGGGGACTCCGGGCTCCTACAATGAGCAGTTCTTC
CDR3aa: CATSMGTPGSYNEQFF

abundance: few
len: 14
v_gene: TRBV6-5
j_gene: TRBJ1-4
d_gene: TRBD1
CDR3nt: TGTGCCAGCCACTCCGGGACAGGTGGCGAAAAACTGTTTTTT
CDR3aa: CASHSGTGGEKLFF

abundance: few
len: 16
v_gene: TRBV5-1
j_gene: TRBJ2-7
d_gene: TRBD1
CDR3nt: TGCGCCAGCAGCTTGGCGACAGGGTCCCCAACCTACGAGCAGTACTTC
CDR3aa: CASSLATGSPTYEQYF

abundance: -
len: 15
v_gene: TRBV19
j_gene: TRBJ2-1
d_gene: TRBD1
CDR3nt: TGTGCCAGTACCTCACCGGGACAGGGCCGCAATGAGCAGTTCTTC
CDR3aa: CASTSPGQGRNEQFF

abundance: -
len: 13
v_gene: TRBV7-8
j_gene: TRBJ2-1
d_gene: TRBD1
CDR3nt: TGTGCCAGCAGCCGGGACAGTCGGGATGAGCAGTTCTTC
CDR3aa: CASSRDSRDEQFF